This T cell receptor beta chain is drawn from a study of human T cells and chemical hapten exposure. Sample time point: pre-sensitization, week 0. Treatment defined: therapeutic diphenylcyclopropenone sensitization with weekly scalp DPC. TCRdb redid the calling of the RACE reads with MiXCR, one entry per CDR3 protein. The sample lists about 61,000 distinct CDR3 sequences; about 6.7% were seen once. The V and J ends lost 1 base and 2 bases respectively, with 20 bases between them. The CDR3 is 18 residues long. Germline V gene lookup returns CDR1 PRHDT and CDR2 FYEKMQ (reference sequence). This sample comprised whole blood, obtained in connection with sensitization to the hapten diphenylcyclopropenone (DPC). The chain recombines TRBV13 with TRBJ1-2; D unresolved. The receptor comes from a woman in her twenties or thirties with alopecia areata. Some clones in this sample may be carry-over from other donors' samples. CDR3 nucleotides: TGTGCCAGCAGCTTAGTTTGGACCGCCGGGGATCCAAACTATGGCTACACCTTC. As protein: CASSLVWTAGDPNYGYTF.